This TCR beta chain was retrieved from a study of control samples from healthy donors and cancer patients. TCRdb's table, derived via immunoSEQ multiplex PCR, lists solely in-frame clones and lacks some. The table records some 160,000 clones, roughly 94% of them present only once. The CDR3 consists of 16 residues. Germline CDR1 and CDR2: MNHEY and SVGAGI. Trimming removed 4 bases from V and 0 bases from J; junction bases left unmatched: 7. The sequence was collected from a woman aged 40 to 49 in good health. Sequenced sample: blood. The chain combines TRBV6-5 with TRBJ1-1; 8 bases map to TRBD1. CDR3 DNA sequence: TGTGCCAGCAGTTCCCCGGACAGGGCTATGAACACTGAAGCTTTCTTT. Translating gives CASSSPDRAMNTEAFF.